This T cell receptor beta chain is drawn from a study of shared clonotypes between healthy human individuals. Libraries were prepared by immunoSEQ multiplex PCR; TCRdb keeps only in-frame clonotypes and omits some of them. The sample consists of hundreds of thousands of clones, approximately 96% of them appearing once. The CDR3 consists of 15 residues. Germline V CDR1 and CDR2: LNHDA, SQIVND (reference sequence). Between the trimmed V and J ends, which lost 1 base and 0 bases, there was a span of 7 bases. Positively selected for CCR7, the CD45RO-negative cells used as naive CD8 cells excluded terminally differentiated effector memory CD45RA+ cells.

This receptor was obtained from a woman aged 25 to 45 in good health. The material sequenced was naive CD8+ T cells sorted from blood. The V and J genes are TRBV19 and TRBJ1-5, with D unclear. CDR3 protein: CASSIVGYSNQPQHF. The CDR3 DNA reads TGTGCCAGTAGTATAGTAGGCTATAGCAATCAGCCCCAGCATTTT.